What follows are 14 T cell receptor beta chains derived from one specimen sequenced in a study of post-analysis software for immune sequencing data. Each TCR beta cDNA library carried unique molecular identifiers. TCRdb reanalysed the PCR reads using MiXCR and keeps one entry per CDR3 protein. Of hundreds of thousands of distinct CDR3 sequences in the sample, over 45% are singletons; the top ten hold about 11%. Study-level points and caveats: TRBV5-6, TRBV5-1 and TRBV20-1 were among roughly 5 TRBV segments more frequent in patients than controls.

What these receptors recognize is not known. Sequencing was carried out using blood. The receptors here all came from a girl aged 2 to 9 with multiple sclerosis.

The sample holds one count of this clonotype. The rearrangement uses TRBV29-1 and TRBJ2-4; D might be TRBD1 or TRBD2, each matching 6 bases. Trimming removed 8 bases from V and 1 base from J, with 12 bases in between. The CDR3 extends over 13 amino acids. CDR1 SQVTM and CDR2 ANQGSEA come from the germline V gene. In DNA form, the CDR3 reads TGCAGCCACCTGGGGGGCGCCAAAAACATTCAGTACTTC. Amino acid sequence: CSHLGGAKNIQYF.

In its sample, this clonotype was seen a few times. The rearrangement joins TRBV6-6 to TRBJ2-1, with 9 bases fitting TRBD1. Per the germline V gene, CDR1 is MNHNY and CDR2 is SVGAGI (reference sequence). The ends lost 0 bases at V and 0 bases at J; junction bases unmatched: 3. The CDR3 contains 17 residues. The CDR3 loop is CASSYSTGGSSYNEQFF. CDR3 nucleotides: TGTGCCAGCAGTTACTCGACAGGGGGTAGCTCCTACAATGAGCAGTTCTTC.

In its sample, this clonotype was seen a few times. The rearrangement uses TRBV7-9 and TRBJ2-5; the match to TRBD2 covers 8 bases. The CDR3 sequence is 15 residues long. Trimming at V came to 3 bases and at J to 2 bases, leaving 5 bases not matched to a gene. The V gene's germline CDR1 is SEHNR and CDR2 FQNEAQ (reference sequence). The CDR3 bases are TGTGCCAGCAGCTTCGGGGGGGGGACACAAGAGACCCAGTACTTC. Protein sequence: CASSFGGGTQETQYF.

The chain carries TRBV29-1 and TRBJ1-1; D possibly corresponds to TRBD1 (5 bases). Between the trimmed V and J ends, which lost 3 bases and 5 bases, there was a span of 7 bases. The V gene's germline CDR1 is SQVTM and CDR2 ANQGSEA. The CDR3 spans 11 residues. The CDR3 loop is CSVETDTEAFF. The CDR3 DNA follows: TGCAGCGTTGAGACAGATACTGAAGCTTTCTTT.

This rearrangement joins TRBV20-1 to TRBJ1-2; D may be TRBD1 (6 bases). Looked up from germline, CDR1 is DFQATT and CDR2 is SNEGSKA (reference sequence). The CDR3 covers 17 residues. Trimming pared 0 bases from V and 2 bases from J, leaving 19 bases between. CDR3 nucleotides: TGCAGTGCTAGAGATAGGGCCCCGGGGGCACTAAACTATGGCTACACCTTC. Residues: CSARDRAPGALNYGYTF.

The J gene is TRBJ2-1, the V gene TRBV20-1; D is unresolved. CDR3 size: 13 residues. Trimming cost V 1 base and J 3 bases, with 7 bases left between them. Germline V CDR1 and CDR2: DFQATT, SNEGSKA (reference sequence). CDR3 sequence: CSARGILYNEQFF. As DNA, the CDR3 is TGCAGTGCTAGAGGAATTCTCTACAATGAGCAGTTCTTC.

This clonotype was seen only once. The chain has TRBV12-3 or TRBV12-4 and TRBJ2-3; tentatively, D is TRBD1 (5 bases). The CDR3 is 13 residues long. Trimming pared 4 bases from V and 4 bases from J, leaving 9 bases between. The CDR3: CASSWGVPDTQYF. The CDR3 coding sequence is TGTGCCAGCAGTTGGGGCGTGCCAGATACGCAGTATTTT.

The chain joins TRBV29-1 to TRBJ1-2; a possible D gene is TRBD1 (6 bases). Germline CDR1 reads SQVTM; CDR2 reads ANQGSEA. Trimming removed 5 bases at V and 8 bases at J, with 9 bases between. The CDR3 runs 10 residues. CDR3 sequence (DNA): TGCAGCGTTCCAGGGGACGGCTACACCTTC. Its translation is CSVPGDGYTF.

The chain joins TRBV7-2 to TRBJ2-1; D may be TRBD1 or TRBD2 (6 bases each). CDR1 is SGHTA and CDR2 is FQGNSA in the germline V gene. The CDR3 runs to 16 residues. V was trimmed by 4 bases and J by 5 bases, leaving 18 bases between them. Here the CDR3 DNA reads TGTGCCAGCAGCTCGTCGGGGGCTGAGTGGGACAATGAGCAGTTCTTC. It is translated as CASSSSGAEWDNEQFF.

This clonotype was seen more than once but under ten times. This chain links TRBV7-9 with TRBJ1-1, with unresolved D. V was shortened by 4 bases and J by 4 bases, with 10 bases between the two germline ends. This CDR3 has 13 amino acids. CDR1 and CDR2 from the germline V gene are SEHNR and FQNEAQ (reference sequence). As DNA, the CDR3 is TGTGCCAGCAGCTCGAGCCCGGGCACTGAAGCTTTCTTT. Translated: CASSSSPGTEAFF.

V and J are TRBV5-5 and TRBJ1-1, with D possibly TRBD1 on 6 matching bases. Germline assignment: CDR1 SGHKS and CDR2 YYEKEE (reference sequence). The CDR3 runs 16 residues. Trimming took off 4 bases at V and 5 bases at J, with 21 bases between the two ends. In DNA form, the CDR3 reads TGTGCCAGCAGCCGACCCCTACAGGGTAGGAGGACTGAAGCTTTCTTT. Encoded protein: CASSRPLQGRRTEAFF.

This clonotype was found a few times. The J gene is TRBJ2-5, the V gene TRBV29-1; a possible D gene is TRBD2 (5 bases). In germline, CDR1 is SQVTM, CDR2 ANQGSEA. The CDR3 extends over 13 amino acids. Trimming stripped 6 bases from V and 0 bases from J, with 11 bases between. CDR3 protein: CSVGGGYQETQYF. DNA of the CDR3: TGCAGCGTCGGAGGAGGTTACCAAGAGACCCAGTACTTC. The full variable domain, in which reference TRBV29-1 and TRBJ2-5 provide the parts outside the CDR3, is SAVISQKPSRDICQRGTSLTIQCQVDSQVTMMFWYRQQPGQSLTLIATANQGSEATYESGFVIDKFPISRPNLTFSTLTVSNMSPEDSSIYLCSVGGGYQETQYFGPGTRLLVL.

In its sample, this clonotype was seen a few times. This chain links TRBV7-9 with TRBJ2-5, with 13 nucleotides matching TRBD2. Germline CDR1 reads SEHNR; CDR2 reads FQNEAQ (reference sequence). The CDR3 runs 19 residues. V was clipped by 5 bases and J by 5 bases; unmatched bases: 17. DNA for the CDR3: TGTGCCAGCAGCGTCGGACTAGCGGGAGTTAAAAGTTTCGGCGAGACCCAGTACTTC. Its protein product is CASSVGLAGVKSFGETQYF.

The chain has TRBV7-9 and TRBJ1-2; no clear D gene. The V end was cut by 6 bases, the J end by 5 bases, with 16 bases between. Germline values: CDR1 SEHNR, CDR2 FQNEAQ (reference sequence). CDR3 length: 14 amino acids. This chain's CDR3 is CASSYESRQYGYTF. CDR3 bases: TGTGCCAGCAGTTACGAGTCGCGGCAGTATGGCTACACCTTC. Full variable domain (remainder filled in from reference TRBV7-9 and TRBJ1-2): DTGVSQNPRHKITKRGQNVTFRCDPISEHNRLYWYRQTLGQGPEFLTYFQNEAQLEKSRLLSDRFSAERPKGSFSTLEIQRTEQGDSAMYLCASSYESRQYGYTFGSGTRLTVV.